This note documents a single T cell receptor (beta chain) sequence. Its antigen remains unknown. Since a much larger clone is just one base distant, this may be a read error. This specimen belongs to a study of T cells in Graves' hyperthyroidism and ophthalmopathy. Whole-study results and caveats: Blood also held most thyroid clonotypes expanded beyond 0.001.

The source material, RNA transcripts, was used to amplify TCR beta CDR3 regions. First-round RT-PCR with HTBI primers amplified the TCR CDR3 region. TCRdb fed the multiplex PCR reads into MiXCR, producing one record per CDR3 protein. The sample holds around 500,000 distinct CDR3 sequences, about 16% seen once. The CDR3 contains 12 residues. The germline gives CDR1 LGHDT, CDR2 YNNKEL (reference sequence). The clonotype was recovered from a woman in her thirties with Graves' ophthalmopathy. This sequence joins TRBV3-1 and TRBJ1-1; no clear D. Sequenced sample: blood. CDR3 protein: CAGRLLNTEAFF. As DNA, the CDR3 is TGTGCCGGCAGGCTCCTGAACACTGAAGCTTTCTTT.